The rows below give T cell receptor beta chains drawn from one sample of a study of T cell responses to AZD1222 COVID-19 vaccine. The table came from immunoSEQ multiplex PCR; TCRdb's copy has only in-frame clones and leaves some out. The sample has around 120,000 clones; around 88% are singletons. Sample: peripheral blood, taken on day 0 of MenACWY control vaccination. These receptors all come from an adult in good health. Both conserved end residues are part of each CDR3. Each record gives: J gene, clone size, V gene, D gene, CDR3 DNA, CDR3 protein. A D gene is named only where the DNA matches it firmly. The size field is filled for only some rows; it gives once, few, many or a size class.

>TRBJ1-5|.|TRBV7-2|.
TGTGCCAGCAGCTTCATAGGCGATCAGCCCCAGCATTTT
CASSFIGDQPQHF
>TRBJ2-1|.|TRBV5-4|TRBD1
TGTGCCAGCAGCTTAAGTCACAGGGGGCTTAATGAGCAGTTCTTC
CASSLSHRGLNEQFF
>TRBJ2-2|.|TRBV10-3|.
TGTGCCATCAGTGGGTCAACCTACGGGGAGCTGTTTTTT
CAISGSTYGELFF
>TRBJ2-3|.|TRBV27|TRBD2
TGTGCCAGCAGTCCCCGGACTAGCGGGATAGGCACAGATACGCAGTATTTT
CASSPRTSGIGTDTQYF
>TRBJ2-1|few|TRBV6-5|.
TGTGCCAGCAGTTCCAAACTGGGAAATGAGCAGTTCTTC
CASSSKLGNEQFF
>TRBJ2-7|.|TRBV5-1|TRBD1
TGCGCCAGCAGCAACATACAGGGGGCAGAGCAGTACTTC
CASSNIQGAEQYF
>TRBJ1-1|.|TRBV20-1|.
TGCAGTGCTAGTGCAGGGAGTCTTGGCACTGAAGCTTTCTTT
CSASAGSLGTEAFF
>TRBJ2-4|.|TRBV15|TRBD2
TGTGCCACCAGCAGGTCCGGGGGGAGCATTCAGTACTTC
CATSRSGGSIQYF
>TRBJ1-3|.|TRBV29-1|.
TGCAGCGGAATATCAGGTTCTGGGTCTGGAAACACCATATATTTT
CSGISGSGSGNTIYF
>TRBJ1-1|.|TRBV12-3/TRBV12-4|.
TGTGCCAGCAGTTTGGTCTCGCGCACTGAAGCTTTCTTT
CASSLVSRTEAFF
>TRBJ2-1|.|TRBV5-1|.
TGCGCCAGCAGCCAAAGACTGAACAATGAGCAGTTCTTC
CASSQRLNNEQFF
>TRBJ2-3|few|TRBV11-3|TRBD2
TGTGCCAGCAGCTCCCCTAGCGGGAGGGCCGGTGTGACAGATACGCAGTATTTT
CASSSPSGRAGVTDTQYF
>TRBJ1-3|.|TRBV6-6|.
TGTGCCAGCAGTCCGAGCGCTCGGGGTAAATCTGGAAACACCATATATTTT
CASSPSARGKSGNTIYF
>TRBJ1-6|.|TRBV13|.
TGTGCCAGCAGCACAGATAGATTTGGACCCTATAATTCACCCCTCCACTTT
CASSTDRFGPYNSPLHF
>TRBJ2-4|.|TRBV3-1/TRBV3-2|TRBD1
TGTGCCAGCAGCCATAGCGAGGACAGGGACAGGTACTTC
CASSHSEDRDRYF
>TRBJ1-1|.|TRBV11-3|.
TGTGCCAGCAGCCCGTGGGACCGCTATGAAGCTTTCTTT
CASSPWDRYEAFF
>TRBJ2-2|once|TRBV7-3|.
TGTGCCAGCAGCTTGTTGGGGAGGGAGCTGTTTTTT
CASSLLGRELFF